What follows is one T cell receptor beta chain and its context. The CDR3 is 14 amino acids. Looked up from germline, CDR1 is SGHTA and CDR2 is FQGNSA. With 1 base clipped from V and 7 bases from J, the junction kept 6 bases outside the gene matches. Likely unrecorded immune exposures existed in these nominally healthy donors. It was with 60 Vbeta and 13 Jbeta primers that the PCR ran. Generated by immunoSEQ multiplex PCR, the TCRdb table keeps only in-frame clones and is missing some. The specimen's table records more than 200,000 clones. The data are from a study of cytomegalovirus exposure and HLA in healthy donors.

The V gene is TRBV7-2, the J gene TRBJ2-5; 7 positions match TRBD2. Sample: PBMCs. This TCR derives from a woman in her thirties in good health and CMV-seropositive. In nucleotides, the CDR3 is TGTGCCAGCAGCTTAGGCCACGGACTAGGGACCCAGTACTTC. This gives the protein CASSLGHGLGTQYF.